This T cell receptor beta chain appears in the sequencing data of a study of blood T cell repertoires in COVID-19. Study as a whole: The study drew acute and convalescent COVID-19 samples from the United States, Italy and Spain. The analysed material was cDNA or gDNA that came from T cells, B-cell-depleted T cells, or PBMCs.

Patients of the Seattle cohort, enrolled during active infection, were followed longitudinally. This CDR3 spans 15 amino acids. Per the germline V gene, CDR1 is SNHLY and CDR2 is FYNNEI. J gave up 6 bases and V 4 bases, and 6 bases lay outside the gene matches. In the original analysis: How many nucleated cells were present was estimated from reference gene primer amplification. The repertoire was sequenced with immunoSEQ multiplex PCR; TCRdb's copy has only in-frame clones and lacks some. V, J and clone size derive from that table, while D and trimming were established from the DNA sequence. The profile shows 380,000 or so clones, roughly 90% of them singletons.

This sequence was found in a woman aged 55-70 years with COVID-19, enrolled during active disease. V usage is TRBV2 and J usage is TRBJ2-2; TRBD1 matches 9 bases. Sequenced: peripheral blood. Here the CDR3 DNA reads TGTGCCAGCAGTGCCGGGACAGGGTGGGCCGGGGAGCTGTTTTTT. The encoded protein is CASSAGTGWAGELFF.